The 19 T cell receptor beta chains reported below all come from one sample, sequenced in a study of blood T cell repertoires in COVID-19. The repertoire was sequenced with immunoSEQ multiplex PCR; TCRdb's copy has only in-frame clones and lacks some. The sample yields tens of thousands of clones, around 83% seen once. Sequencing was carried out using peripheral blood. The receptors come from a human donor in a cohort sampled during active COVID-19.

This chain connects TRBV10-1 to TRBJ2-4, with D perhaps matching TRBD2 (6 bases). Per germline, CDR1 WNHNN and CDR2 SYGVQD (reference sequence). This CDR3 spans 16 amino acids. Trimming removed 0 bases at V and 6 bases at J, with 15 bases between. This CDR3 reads CASSESFGGAGNIQYF. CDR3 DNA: TGCGCCAGCAGTGAGTCGTTTGGGGGAGCGGGAAACATTCAGTACTTC.

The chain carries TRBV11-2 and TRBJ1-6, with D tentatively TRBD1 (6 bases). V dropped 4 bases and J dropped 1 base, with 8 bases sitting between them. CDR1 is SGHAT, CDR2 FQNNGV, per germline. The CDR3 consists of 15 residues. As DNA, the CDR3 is TGTGCCAGCAGCTCACAGGGTTCCTATAATTCACCCCTCCACTTT. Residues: CASSSQGSYNSPLHF.

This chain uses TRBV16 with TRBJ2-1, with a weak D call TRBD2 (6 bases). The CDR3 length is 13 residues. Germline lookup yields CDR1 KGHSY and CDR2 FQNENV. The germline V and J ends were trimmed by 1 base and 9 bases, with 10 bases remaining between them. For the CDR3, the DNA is TGTGCCAGCAGCCAATGGGAGGAGGCTGAGCAGTTCTTC. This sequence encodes CASSQWEEAEQFF.

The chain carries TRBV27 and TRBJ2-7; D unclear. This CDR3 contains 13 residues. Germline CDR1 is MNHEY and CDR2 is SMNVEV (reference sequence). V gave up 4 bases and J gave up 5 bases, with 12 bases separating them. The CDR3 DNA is TGTGCCAGCAGTTATAATTGGGCCAACGAGCAGTACTTC. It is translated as CASSYNWANEQYF.

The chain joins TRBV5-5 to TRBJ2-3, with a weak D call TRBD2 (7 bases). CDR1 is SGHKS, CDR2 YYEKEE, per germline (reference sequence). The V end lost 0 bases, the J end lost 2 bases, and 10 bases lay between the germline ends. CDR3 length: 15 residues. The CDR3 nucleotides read TGTGCCAGCAGCTTGGAGGGGGGGTACACAGATACGCAGTATTTT. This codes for CASSLEGGYTDTQYF.

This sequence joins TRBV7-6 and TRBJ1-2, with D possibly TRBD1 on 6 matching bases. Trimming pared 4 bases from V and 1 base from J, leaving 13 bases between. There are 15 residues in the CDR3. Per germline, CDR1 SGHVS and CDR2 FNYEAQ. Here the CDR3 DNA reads TGTGCCAGCAGCTGGGGCCGGACAGTTAACTATGGCTACACCTTC. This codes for CASSWGRTVNYGYTF.

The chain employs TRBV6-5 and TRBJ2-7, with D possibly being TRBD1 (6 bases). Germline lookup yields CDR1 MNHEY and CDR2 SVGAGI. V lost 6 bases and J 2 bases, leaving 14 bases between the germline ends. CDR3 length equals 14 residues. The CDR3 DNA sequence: TGTGCCAGCAGCACGACAGGCGTCCCCTACGAGCAGTACTTC. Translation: CASSTTGVPYEQYF.

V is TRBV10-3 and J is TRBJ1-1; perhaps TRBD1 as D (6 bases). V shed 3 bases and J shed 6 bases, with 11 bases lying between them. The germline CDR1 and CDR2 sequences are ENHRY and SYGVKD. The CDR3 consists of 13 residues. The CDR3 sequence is CAISDSQGPEAFF. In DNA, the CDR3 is TGTGCCATCAGTGACTCACAGGGCCCTGAAGCTTTCTTT.

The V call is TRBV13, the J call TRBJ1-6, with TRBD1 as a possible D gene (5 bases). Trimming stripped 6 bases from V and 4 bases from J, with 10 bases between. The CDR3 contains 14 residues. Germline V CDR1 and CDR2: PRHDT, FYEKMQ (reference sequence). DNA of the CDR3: TGTGCCAGCAGGACCGGGGGATATAATTCACCCCTCCACTTT. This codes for CASRTGGYNSPLHF.

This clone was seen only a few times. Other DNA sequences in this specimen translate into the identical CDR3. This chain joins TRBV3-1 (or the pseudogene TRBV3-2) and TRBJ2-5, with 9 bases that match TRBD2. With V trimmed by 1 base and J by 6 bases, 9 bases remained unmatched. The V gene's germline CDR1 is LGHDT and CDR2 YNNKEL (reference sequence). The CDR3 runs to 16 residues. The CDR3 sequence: CASSQVASGAQKTQYF. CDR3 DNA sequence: TGTGCCAGCAGCCAAGTGGCTAGCGGGGCCCAGAAGACCCAGTACTTC.

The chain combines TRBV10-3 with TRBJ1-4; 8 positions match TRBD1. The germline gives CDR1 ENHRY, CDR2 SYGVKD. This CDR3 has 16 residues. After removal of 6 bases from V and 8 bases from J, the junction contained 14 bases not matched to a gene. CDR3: CAIRNLRGQIKEKLFF. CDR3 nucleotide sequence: TGTGCCATCAGAAATCTCAGGGGGCAGATCAAGGAAAAACTGTTTTTT.

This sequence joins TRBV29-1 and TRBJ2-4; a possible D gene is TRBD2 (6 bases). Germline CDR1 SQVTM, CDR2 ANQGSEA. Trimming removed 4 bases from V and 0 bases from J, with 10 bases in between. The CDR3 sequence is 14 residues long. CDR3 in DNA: TGCAGCGTTGGAGGAGGGGTAGCCAAAAACATTCAGTACTTC. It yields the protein CSVGGGVAKNIQYF.

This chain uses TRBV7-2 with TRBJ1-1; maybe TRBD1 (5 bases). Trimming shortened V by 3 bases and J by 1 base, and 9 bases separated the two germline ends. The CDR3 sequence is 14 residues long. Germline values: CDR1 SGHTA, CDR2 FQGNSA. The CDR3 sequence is CASSLVQGNTEAFF. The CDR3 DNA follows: TGTGCCAGCAGCTTGGTGCAGGGGAACACTGAAGCTTTCTTT.

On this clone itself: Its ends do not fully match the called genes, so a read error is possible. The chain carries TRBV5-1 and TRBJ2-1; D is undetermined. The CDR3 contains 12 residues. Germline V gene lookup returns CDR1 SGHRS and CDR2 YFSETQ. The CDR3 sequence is CASSLDRREQFF. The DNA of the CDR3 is TGCGCCAGCAGTTTGGACCGGCGGGAGCAGTTCTTC. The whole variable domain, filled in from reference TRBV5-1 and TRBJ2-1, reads KAGVTQTPRYLIKTRGQQVTLSCSPISGHRSVSWYQQTPGQGLQFLFEYFSETQRNKGNFPGRFSGRQFSNSRSEMNVSTLELGDSALYLCASSLDRREQFFGPGTRLTVL.

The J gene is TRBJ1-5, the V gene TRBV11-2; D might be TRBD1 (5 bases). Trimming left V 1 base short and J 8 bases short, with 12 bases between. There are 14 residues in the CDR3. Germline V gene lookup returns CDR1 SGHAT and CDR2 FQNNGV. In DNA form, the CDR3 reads TGTGCCAGCAGCTTAGCAGGGTTGGTGGAGCCCCAGCATTTT. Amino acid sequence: CASSLAGLVEPQHF.

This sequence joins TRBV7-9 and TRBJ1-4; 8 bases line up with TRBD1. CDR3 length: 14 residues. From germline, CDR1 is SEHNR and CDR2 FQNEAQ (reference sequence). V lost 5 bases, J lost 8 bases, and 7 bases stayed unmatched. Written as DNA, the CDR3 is TGTGCCAGCAGCGCGTCCCGGGACAGGGAAAAACTGTTTTTT. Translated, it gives CASSASRDREKLFF.

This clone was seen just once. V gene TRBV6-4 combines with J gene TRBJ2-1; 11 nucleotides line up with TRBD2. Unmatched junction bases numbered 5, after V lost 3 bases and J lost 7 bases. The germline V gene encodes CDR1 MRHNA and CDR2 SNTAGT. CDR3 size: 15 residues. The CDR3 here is CASSDSGGARNEQFF. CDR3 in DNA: TGTGCCAGCAGTGATAGCGGGGGGGCCCGGAATGAGCAGTTCTTC.

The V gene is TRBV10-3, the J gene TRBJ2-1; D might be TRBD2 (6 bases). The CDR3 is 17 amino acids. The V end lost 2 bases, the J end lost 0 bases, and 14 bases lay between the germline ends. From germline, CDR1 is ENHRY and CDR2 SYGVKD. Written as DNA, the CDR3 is TGTGCCATCAGTGAGAGGATGGCGGGGAGCTCCTACAATGAGCAGTTCTTC. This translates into CAISERMAGSSYNEQFF.

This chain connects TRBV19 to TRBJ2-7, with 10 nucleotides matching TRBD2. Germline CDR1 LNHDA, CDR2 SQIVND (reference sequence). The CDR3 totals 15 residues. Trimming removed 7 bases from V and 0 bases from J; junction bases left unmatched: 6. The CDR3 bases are TGTGCCAGTAAAAATAGCGGGGGGAGCTCCTACGAGCAGTACGTC. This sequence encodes CASKNSGGSSYEQYV.